The 5 T cell receptor beta chains below were found in one sample sequenced in a study of T cells in Graves' hyperthyroidism and ophthalmopathy. The source material, RNA transcripts, was used to amplify TCR beta CDR3 regions. The study used the HTBI primer set for a first-round RT-PCR of the TCR CDR3. In TCRdb, the multiplex PCR reads were re-called with MiXCR into one record per CDR3 protein. The data contain 550,000 to 800,000 distinct CDR3 sequences, 17% of them singletons. The specimen sequenced was blood. All receptors derive from a man in his fifties or sixties with Graves' hyperthyroidism.

This clonotype appeared many times. V gene TRBV11-2 combines with J gene TRBJ2-7; no firm D call. Germline CDR1 reads SGHAT; CDR2 reads FQNNGV. This CDR3 has 14 residues. Trimming left V 5 bases short and J 3 bases short, with 14 bases between. CDR3: CASSTDRLHYEQYF. DNA for the CDR3: TGTGCCAGCAGCACGGACCGTCTCCACTACGAGCAGTACTTC.

The genes are TRBV14 and TRBJ1-2; 7 bases line up with TRBD1. Trimming cost V 0 bases and J 5 bases; bases outside gene matches: 6. Germline V gene sequence: CDR1 SGHDN, CDR2 FVKESK. The CDR3 is made up of 15 amino acids. CDR3 DNA sequence: TGTGCCAGCAGCCAAGAGTACAGGGGAAGGTATGGCTACACCTTC. It codes for CASSQEYRGRYGYTF.

This clonotype was recorded many times. This chain joins TRBV15 and TRBJ2-3; the match to TRBD2 covers 11 bases. J was trimmed by 4 bases and V by 2 bases; bases with no gene match: 5. CDR1 and CDR2 (germline): LNHNV, YYDKDF (reference sequence). There are 16 residues in the CDR3. CDR3 loop: CATSRSSGRMADTQYF. In DNA, the CDR3 is TGTGCCACCAGCAGATCTAGCGGGAGGATGGCAGATACGCAGTATTTT.

This clonotype was recorded at least ten times. V gene TRBV27 combines with J gene TRBJ2-1; 7 bases fit TRBD2. Unmatched junction bases numbered 6, after V lost 7 bases and J lost 3 bases. The CDR3 is 14 amino acids. Germline CDR1 MNHEY, CDR2 SMNVEV (reference sequence). This chain's CDR3 is CASKWRGIYNEQFF. The CDR3 bases are TGTGCCAGCAAATGGCGGGGGATCTACAATGAGCAGTTCTTC.

The rearrangement uses TRBV7-9 and TRBJ2-1, with TRBD2 as a possible D gene (6 bases). Trimming shortened V by 7 bases and J by 9 bases, and 13 bases separated the two germline ends. The V gene's germline CDR1 is SEHNR and CDR2 FQNEAQ (reference sequence). There are 12 residues in the CDR3. The CDR3 sequence: CASTRPGSEQFF. The DNA of the CDR3 is TGTGCCAGCACCCGCCCCGGGAGTGAGCAGTTCTTC.